This TCR beta chain was observed in a study of blood T cell repertoires in COVID-19. Study details: Researchers got acute and convalescent COVID-19 samples from the United States, Italy and Spain. PBMCs, B-cell-depleted T cells, or T cells provided the cDNA or gDNA that made up the material.

In the original workflow: Nucleated cell number was recorded as an estimate derived from reference gene primer amplification. Assay: immunoSEQ multiplex PCR; the TCRdb copy retains only in-frame clones and omits some. That table is the source of V, J and clone size, and D and trimming were worked out from the DNA. The sample has about 76,000 clones, about 90% seen once. This clone was observed a few times. The CDR3 consists of 16 residues. The germline gives CDR1 SGHTA, CDR2 FQGTGA. The germline V and J ends were trimmed by 6 bases and 0 bases, with 14 bases remaining between them. The chain is built from TRBV7-3 and TRBJ2-2; possible D gene TRBD1, 6 bases. The receptor comes from a woman aged 50 to 60 in a cohort sampled during active COVID-19. Sequencing input: peripheral blood. This chain's CDR3 is CASSSSGTPNTGELFF. CDR3 sequence (DNA): TGTGCCAGCAGTTCCTCCGGGACACCGAACACCGGGGAGCTGTTTTTT. The full variable domain, its missing parts supplied by reference TRBV7-3 and TRBJ2-2, is GAGVSQTPSNKVTEKGKYVELRCDPISGHTALYWYRQSLGQGPEFLIYFQGTGAADDSGLPNDRFFAVRPEGSVSTLKIQRTERGDSAVYLCASSSSGTPNTGELFFGEGSRLTVL.